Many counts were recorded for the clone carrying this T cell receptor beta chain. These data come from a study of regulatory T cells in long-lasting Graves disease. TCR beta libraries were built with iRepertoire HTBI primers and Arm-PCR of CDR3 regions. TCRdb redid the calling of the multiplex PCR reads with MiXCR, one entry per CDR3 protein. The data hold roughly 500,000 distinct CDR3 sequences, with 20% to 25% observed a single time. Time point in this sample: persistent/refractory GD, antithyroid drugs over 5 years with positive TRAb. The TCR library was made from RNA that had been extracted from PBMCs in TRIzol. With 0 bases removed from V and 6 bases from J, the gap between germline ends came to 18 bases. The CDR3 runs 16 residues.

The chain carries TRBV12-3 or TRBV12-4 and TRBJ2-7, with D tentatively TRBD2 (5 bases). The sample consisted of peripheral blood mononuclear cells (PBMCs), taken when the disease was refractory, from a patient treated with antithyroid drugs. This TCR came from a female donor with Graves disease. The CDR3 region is CASSLATGKTLGEQYF. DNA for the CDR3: TGTGCCAGCAGTTTAGCCACCGGGAAAACATTAGGCGAGCAGTACTTC.